The 17 T cell receptor beta chains presented below share a single source sample, sequenced in a study of cytomegalovirus exposure and HLA in healthy donors. Data came from immunoSEQ multiplex PCR; TCRdb stores just in-frame clones and leaves some out. The sample holds some 79,000 clones, roughly 93% seen once. The sequenced sample consisted of PBMCs. The receptors come from a woman in her late teens or twenties in good health and CMV-seropositive.

This chain connects TRBV4-3 to TRBJ1-1; the D is unclear. This CDR3 spans 17 amino acids. V was trimmed by 3 bases and J by 1 base, leaving 18 bases between them. CDR1 is LGHNA and CDR2 is YSLEER in the germline V gene. This CDR3 is CASSQMGGGRGNTEAFF. The CDR3 nucleotides read TGCGCCAGCAGCCAGATGGGAGGTGGGCGAGGGAACACTGAAGCTTTCTTT.

The rearrangement links TRBV9 to TRBJ1-5; tentative D call: TRBD1 (5 bases). The CDR3 loop spans 15 amino acids. Germline CDR1 and CDR2: SGDLS and YYNGEE. Between the trimmed V and J ends, which lost 4 bases and 7 bases, there was a span of 18 bases. CDR3: CASSKDTEGRQPQHF. Here the CDR3 DNA reads TGTGCCAGCAGCAAAGACACGGAGGGGAGACAGCCCCAGCATTTT.

The V gene is TRBV7-9, the J gene TRBJ2-3; tentatively, D is TRBD2 (5 bases). The germline CDR1 and CDR2 sequences are SEHNR and FQNEAQ (reference sequence). CDR3 size: 16 residues. With 6 bases removed from V and 2 bases from J, the gap between germline ends came to 18 bases. CDR3 protein: CASRGMGRDYTDTQYF. The CDR3 nucleotides read TGTGCCAGCAGAGGAATGGGGAGAGATTACACAGATACGCAGTATTTT.

This clone was counted only a few times. This sequence joins TRBV30 and TRBJ2-7, with a possible D match to TRBD2 (5 bases). Germline V gene data show CDR1 as GTSNPN and CDR2 as SVGIG (reference sequence). This CDR3 has 11 residues. Between the trimmed V and J ends, which lost 5 bases and 3 bases, there was a span of 8 bases. The CDR3 bases are TGTGCCTGGGATGACTACTACGAGCAGTACTTC. This gives the protein CAWDDYYEQYF.

The chain joins TRBV19 to TRBJ2-1; 12 bases are shared with TRBD2. Germline values: CDR1 LNHDA, CDR2 SQIVND (reference sequence). V was clipped by 7 bases and J by 4 bases; unmatched bases: 5. This CDR3 spans 15 amino acids. CDR3 residues: CASTRGLAGYNEQFF. DNA for the CDR3: TGTGCCAGTACCAGGGGACTAGCGGGTTACAATGAGCAGTTCTTC. The whole variable domain, filled in from reference TRBV19 and TRBJ2-1, reads DGGITQSPKYLFRKEGQNVTLSCEQNLNHDAMYWYRQDPGQGLRLIYYSQIVNDFQKGDIAEGYSVSREKKESFPLTVTSAQKNPTAFYLCASTRGLAGYNEQFFGPGTRLTVL.

Here the CDR3 reads CASSPRLAGAYNEQFF. CDR3 coding DNA: TGTGCCAGCTCACCACGGTTAGCGGGGGCCTACAATGAGCAGTTCTTC. The rearrangement uses TRBV18 and TRBJ2-1, with TRBD2 matching over 9 bases. Trimming cost V 1 base and J 2 bases; bases outside gene matches: 3. The CDR3 is 16 amino acids. In germline, CDR1 is KGHSH, CDR2 LQKENI.

This rearrangement joins TRBV6-5 to TRBJ2-4, with TRBD2 matching 8 bases. Germline V gives CDR1 MNHEY, CDR2 SVGAGI. V lost 8 bases, J lost 7 bases, and 10 bases stayed unmatched. The CDR3 loop spans 14 amino acids. In DNA, the CDR3 is TGTGCCAGCCGGGGGGGGGCCGCCGGGAACATTCAGTACTTC. Protein: CASRGGAAGNIQYF.

This clone was seen just once. The rearrangement uses TRBV4-2 and TRBJ2-7; 11 bases fit TRBD2. There are 15 residues in the CDR3. From germline, CDR1 is LGHNA and CDR2 YNFKEQ. Trimming took 3 bases from V and 2 from J; bases not matched to a gene: 3. CDR3 in amino acids: CASSQRLAGPYEQYF. DNA for the CDR3: TGTGCCAGCAGCCAGCGACTAGCGGGACCCTACGAGCAGTACTTC.

V and J are TRBV11-1 and TRBJ2-2; a weak D match, TRBD2 (6 bases). V lost 5 bases, J lost 6 bases, and 10 bases lay in between. Germline V gene sequence: CDR1 SGHAT, CDR2 FQDESV (reference sequence). The CDR3 length is 13 residues. CDR3 DNA sequence: TGTGCCAGCAGCCCAAGACTAGCCGGGGAGCTGTTTTTT. It specifies CASSPRLAGELFF. Complete variable domain (other parts from reference TRBV11-1 and TRBJ2-2): EAEVAQSPRYKITEKSQAVAFWCDPISGHATLYWYRQILGQGPELLVQFQDESVVDDSQLPKDRFSAERLKGVDSTLKIQPAELGDSAMYLCASSPRLAGELFFGEGSRLTVL.

Turning to this clone: One end of the junction is discordant with germline, which a read error may explain. The chain recombines TRBV28 with TRBJ1-2, with 10 bases identical to TRBD1. The germline gives CDR1 MDHEN, CDR2 SYDVKM. This CDR3 contains 12 residues. For the CDR3, the DNA is TGTATCACGACAGGGGGCGGGTCTTTTTTTGCCTTC. Translating gives CITTGGGSFFAF.

V is TRBV7-8 and J is TRBJ2-1, with 8 bases that match TRBD2. The CDR3 totals 16 residues. The trim removed 1 base at V and 7 bases at J, leaving 9 bases unmatched. CDR1 and CDR2 from the germline V gene are SGHVS and FQNEAQ. CDR3 DNA sequence: TGTGCCAGCAGCTTAGTTGGAGTCGGGAGGGGAAATGAGCAGTTCTTC. This encodes CASSLVGVGRGNEQFF. The full variable domain, its missing parts supplied by reference TRBV7-8 and TRBJ2-1, is GAGVSQSPRYKVAKRGQDVALRCDPISGHVSLFWYQQALGQGPEFLTYFQNEAQLDKSGLPSDRFFAERPEGSVSTLKIQRTQQEDSAVYLCASSLVGVGRGNEQFFGPGTRLTVL.

The chain couples TRBV7-2 to TRBJ2-7, with 11 nucleotides matching TRBD2. Germline V gives CDR1 SGHTA, CDR2 FQGNSA. V was pared by 5 bases and J by 3 bases, with 6 bases of the junction left unmatched. The CDR3 contains 15 residues. CDR3 residues: CASSLRLAGGYEQYF. The CDR3 bases are TGTGCCAGCAGCCTCCGGCTAGCGGGGGGCTACGAGCAGTACTTC.

The chain couples TRBV11-2 to TRBJ2-3; no definite D call. The V gene lost 4 bases and the J gene lost 6 bases, with 8 bases spanning the gap. This CDR3 comprises 12 residues. CDR1 is SGHAT, CDR2 FQNNGV, per germline. CDR3 loop: CASSSWADTQYF. For the CDR3, the DNA is TGTGCCAGCAGCTCCTGGGCCGATACGCAGTATTTT. The full variable domain, with the rest looked up from reference TRBV11-2 and TRBJ2-3, is EAGVAQSPRYKIIEKRQSVAFWCNPISGHATLYWYQQILGQGPKLLIQFQNNGVVDDSQLPKDRFSAERLKGVDSTLKIQPAKLEDSAVYLCASSSWADTQYFGPGTRLTVL.

The genes are TRBV7-2 and TRBJ2-3; 13 positions agree with TRBD2. Germline V gene data show CDR1 as SGHTA and CDR2 as FQGNSA. The CDR3 loop spans 16 amino acids. Trimming removed 3 bases from V and 1 base from J; junction bases left unmatched: 1. The CDR3 loop is CASSLGLAGRTDTQYF. The CDR3 DNA reads TGTGCCAGCAGCTTGGGACTAGCGGGACGCACAGATACGCAGTATTTT. The full variable domain, completed using reference TRBV7-2 and TRBJ2-3, is GAGVSQSPSNKVTEKGKDVELRCDPISGHTALYWYRQSLGQGLEFLIYFQGNSAPDKSGLPSDRFSAERTGGSVSTLTIQRTQQEDSAVYLCASSLGLAGRTDTQYFGPGTRLTVL.

The chain has TRBV5-8 and TRBJ2-1; 9 bases line up with TRBD1. Germline V gene data show CDR1 as SGHTS and CDR2 as YDEGEE. V gave up 1 base and J gave up 3 bases; unmatched junction bases: 8. The CDR3 is 17 amino acids. The CDR3 sequence: CASSLIVGTGSYNEQFF. CDR3 sequence (DNA): TGTGCCAGCAGCTTGATAGTAGGGACAGGGAGCTACAATGAGCAGTTCTTC. Full variable domain (remainder filled in from reference TRBV5-8 and TRBJ2-1): EAGVTQSPTHLIKTRGQQATLRCSPISGHTSVYWYQQALGLGLQFLLWYDEGEERNRGNFPPRFSGRQFPNYSSELNVNALELEDSALYLCASSLIVGTGSYNEQFFGPGTRLTVL.

CDR3 protein: CASTGPWRNEKLFF. CDR3 bases: TGTGCCAGTACTGGCCCTTGGAGGAATGAAAAACTGTTTTTT. The V gene is TRBV19, the J gene TRBJ1-4, with no clear D. The CDR3 loop spans 14 amino acids. Trimming left V 7 bases short and J 5 bases short, with 14 bases between. The V gene's germline CDR1 is LNHDA and CDR2 SQIVND (reference sequence).

V gene TRBV30 combines with J gene TRBJ2-3; 10 positions agree with TRBD2. The CDR3 sequence is 16 residues long. Germline V gene data show CDR1 as GTSNPN and CDR2 as SVGIG (reference sequence). The V and J ends lost 2 bases and 2 bases, in that order; junction bases with no gene match: 7. CDR3 residues: CAWSPTSGYPTDTQYF. The CDR3 DNA reads as TGTGCCTGGAGTCCGACTAGCGGGTACCCCACAGATACGCAGTATTTT.